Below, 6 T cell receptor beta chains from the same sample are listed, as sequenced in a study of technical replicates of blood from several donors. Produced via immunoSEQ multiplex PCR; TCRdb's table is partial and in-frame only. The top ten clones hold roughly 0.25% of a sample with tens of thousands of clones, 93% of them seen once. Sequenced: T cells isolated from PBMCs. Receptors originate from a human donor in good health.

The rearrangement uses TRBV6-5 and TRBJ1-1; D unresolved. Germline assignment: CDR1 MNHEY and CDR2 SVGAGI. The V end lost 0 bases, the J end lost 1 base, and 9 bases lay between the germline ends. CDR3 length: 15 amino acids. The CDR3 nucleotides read TGTGCCAGCAGTTACTCGTTAACCGGGAACACTGAAGCTTTCTTT. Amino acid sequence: CASSYSLTGNTEAFF.

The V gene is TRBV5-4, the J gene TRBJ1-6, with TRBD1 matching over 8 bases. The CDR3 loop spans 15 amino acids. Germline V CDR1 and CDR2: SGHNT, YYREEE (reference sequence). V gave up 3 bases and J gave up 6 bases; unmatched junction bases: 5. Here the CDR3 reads CASSSRTGSNSPLHF. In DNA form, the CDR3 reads TGTGCCAGCAGCTCCAGGACAGGGAGTAATTCACCCCTCCACTTT.

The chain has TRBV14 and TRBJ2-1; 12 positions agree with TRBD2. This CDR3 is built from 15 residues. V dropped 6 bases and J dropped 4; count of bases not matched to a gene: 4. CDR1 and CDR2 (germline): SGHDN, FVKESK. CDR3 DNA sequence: TGTGCCAGCAGTCGGACTAGCGGGATTTACAATGAGCAGTTCTTC. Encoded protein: CASSRTSGIYNEQFF.

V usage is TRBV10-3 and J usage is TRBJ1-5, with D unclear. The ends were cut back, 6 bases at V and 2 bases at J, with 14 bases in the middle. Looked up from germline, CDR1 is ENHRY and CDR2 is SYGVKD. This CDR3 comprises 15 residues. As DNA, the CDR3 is TGTGCCATCAGCGCTCAGTTGGTGGGCAATCAGCCCCAGCATTTT. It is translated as CAISAQLVGNQPQHF.

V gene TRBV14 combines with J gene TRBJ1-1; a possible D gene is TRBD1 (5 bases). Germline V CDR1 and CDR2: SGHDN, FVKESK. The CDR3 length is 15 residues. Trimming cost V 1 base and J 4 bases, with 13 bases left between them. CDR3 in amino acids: CASSQGGDRITEAFF. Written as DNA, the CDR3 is TGTGCCAGCAGCCAAGGGGGGGATCGGATCACTGAAGCTTTCTTT.

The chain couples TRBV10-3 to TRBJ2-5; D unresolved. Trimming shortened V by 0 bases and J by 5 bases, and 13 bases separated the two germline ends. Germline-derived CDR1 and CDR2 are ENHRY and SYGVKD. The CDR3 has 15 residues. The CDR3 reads CAISESGLVGETQYF. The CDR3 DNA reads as TGTGCCATCAGTGAGTCGGGTCTAGTCGGGGAGACCCAGTACTTC.